Following are 26 T cell receptor beta chains from one sample sequenced in a study of CD8+CD57+ T cells in acquired aplastic anemia. Genomic DNA constituted the template upon which TCR beta VDJ and CDR3 profiling was performed. TCRdb called the reads again in MiXCR, with one record for every CDR3 protein. Of approximately 150,000 distinct CDR3 sequences listed, around half are singletons. Whoever was chosen for sequencing had shown CD8+CD57+ cell expansion by flow cytometry. The sequenced material came from sorted CD4+, CD8+, or CD8+CD57+ T cells (not recorded which) from PBMCs. The receptors were gathered from a human donor with aplastic anemia.

V and J are TRBV20-1 and TRBJ2-1; 11 nucleotides line up with TRBD2. V was clipped by 1 base and J by 4 bases; unmatched bases: 6. The CDR3 runs 16 residues. Germline CDR1 reads DFQATT; CDR2 reads SNEGSKA (reference sequence). The CDR3 sequence: CSARALAGGPYNEQFF. The CDR3 nucleotides read TGCAGTGCTAGAGCTTTAGCGGGAGGGCCGTACAATGAGCAGTTCTTC.

The genes are TRBV29-1 and TRBJ1-4; D gene ambiguous. V was trimmed by 4 bases and J by 4 bases, leaving 13 bases between them. CDR1 is SQVTM and CDR2 is ANQGSEA in the germline V gene. The CDR3 sequence is 14 residues long. Here the CDR3 reads CSVGSGRSNEKLFF. In DNA, the CDR3 is TGCAGCGTTGGCTCGGGCAGGAGTAATGAAAAACTGTTTTTT.

V usage is TRBV6-1 and J usage is TRBJ2-2; 10 positions agree with TRBD2. V shed 6 bases and J 5 bases; nucleotides not matched to a gene: 6. The CDR3 has 15 amino acids. CDR1 and CDR2 (germline): MNHNS, SASEGT. CDR3 region: CASSKAGGRTGELFF. CDR3 nucleotide sequence: TGTGCCAGCAGCAAAGCGGGGGGGCGTACCGGGGAGCTGTTTTTT.

This clonotype occurred many times. V usage is TRBV7-2 and J usage is TRBJ2-7; possible D gene TRBD2, 6 bases. The CDR3 has 14 residues. The germline V and J ends were trimmed by 4 bases and 2 bases, with 12 bases remaining between them. Germline-derived CDR1 and CDR2 are SGHTA and FQGNSA. The chain's CDR3 is CASSSGGPAYEQYF. The CDR3 nucleotides read TGTGCCAGCAGCTCCGGAGGGCCCGCCTACGAGCAGTACTTC.

This clonotype was detected many times. CDR3 in amino acids: CSARGHMGDIQYF. CDR3 sequence (DNA): TGCAGTGCTAGGGGACACATGGGGGACATTCAGTACTTC. The chain carries TRBV20-1 and TRBJ2-4, with a tentative D call TRBD1 (6 bases). V lost 3 bases and J 8 bases, leaving 14 bases between the germline ends. The CDR3 length is 13 residues. Germline assignment: CDR1 DFQATT and CDR2 SNEGSKA (reference sequence).

This clonotype was seen ten or more times. The V and J genes are TRBV9 and TRBJ1-2, with D possibly matching TRBD1 (6 bases). Trimming removed 4 bases from V and 7 bases from J, with 14 bases in between. This CDR3 region has 13 residues. Germline V gives CDR1 SGDLS, CDR2 YYNGEE. CDR3 DNA: TGTGCCAGCAGCTTACAACAGGGAGGTGGCTACACCTTC. Amino acids: CASSLQQGGGYTF.

The table lists this clonotype with a count of one. A much larger clone differs by one base, so this may be a read error. The chain has TRBV6-5 and TRBJ1-1; unclear D gene. Germline V lookup: CDR1 MNHEY, CDR2 SVGAGI. The CDR3 loop spans 13 amino acids. The CDR3 sequence: CASSSYLNTGAFF. CDR3 nucleotides: TGTGCCAGCAGTTCCTACTTGAACACTGGAGCTTTCTTT.

This clonotype showed up just once. The gene calls are TRBV27 and TRBJ2-7; D may be TRBD1 (5 bases). V dropped 5 bases and J dropped 5 bases, with 10 bases sitting between them. Germline V gene sequence: CDR1 MNHEY, CDR2 SMNVEV (reference sequence). The CDR3 sequence is 12 residues long. The CDR3 DNA is TGTGCCAGCAGTCAGGGTCTCAACGAGCAGTACTTC. Amino acids: CASSQGLNEQYF.

The chain couples TRBV11-1 to TRBJ2-1; maybe TRBD2 (7 bases). V dropped 0 bases and J dropped 4 bases, with 28 bases sitting between them. Per germline, CDR1 SGHAT and CDR2 FQDESV (reference sequence). CDR3 size: 21 residues. DNA for the CDR3: TGTGCCAGCAGCTTAGCGTTCGGGGGGCAGGGAGTCTGCTGGAGTTACAATGAGCAGTTCTTC. The encoded protein is CASSLAFGGQGVCWSYNEQFF. The entire variable domain, with the rest obtained from reference TRBV11-1 and TRBJ2-1, is as follows: EAEVAQSPRYKITEKSQAVAFWCDPISGHATLYWYRQILGQGPELLVQFQDESVVDDSQLPKDRFSAERLKGVDSTLKIQPAELGDSAMYLCASSLAFGGQGVCWSYNEQFFGPGTRLTVL.

A few counts support this clonotype. The chain links TRBV7-8 to TRBJ2-3; D is tentatively TRBD1 or TRBD2 (6 bases each). The CDR3 consists of 14 residues. V was cut by 2 bases and J by 4 bases, with 10 bases left in between. Germline-derived CDR1 and CDR2 are SGHVS and FQNEAQ. CDR3: CASSLLGGADTQYF. CDR3 DNA sequence: TGTGCCAGCAGCTTATTGGGGGGCGCAGATACGCAGTATTTT.

CDR3 protein: CAIKGQDYGYTF. For the CDR3, the DNA is TGTGCCATCAAGGGACAAGACTATGGCTACACCTTC. V gene TRBV10-3 combines with J gene TRBJ1-2; D is perhaps TRBD1 (6 bases). CDR1 and CDR2 (germline): ENHRY, SYGVKD. The CDR3 spans 12 residues. With 7 bases removed from V and 3 bases from J, the gap between germline ends came to 9 bases.

This clonotype was counted ten times or more. The chain links TRBV7-9 to TRBJ1-2; 9 bases are shared with TRBD1. Trimming took 0 bases from V and 7 from J; bases not matched to a gene: 3. This CDR3 contains 14 residues. Per germline, CDR1 SEHNR and CDR2 FQNEAQ (reference sequence). CDR3 in DNA: TGTGCCAGCAGCTTAGCGGTGGACAGGGGTGGCTACACCTTC. It translates to CASSLAVDRGGYTF.

This clonotype has only one observation. A much larger clone lies a single base off, so this may be a read error. The chain links TRBV9 to TRBJ2-1; 13 bases fit TRBD2. The CDR3 loop spans 16 amino acids. Germline assignment: CDR1 SGDLS and CDR2 YYNGEE. The CDR3 is CVSSVGLAGAGGEQFF. CDR3 bases: TGTGTCAGCAGCGTTGGACTAGCGGGGGCCGGGGGTGAGCAGTTCTTC. The entire variable domain, with the rest obtained from reference TRBV9 and TRBJ2-1, is as follows: DSGVTQTPKHLITATGQRVTLRCSPRSGDLSVYWYQQSLDQGLQFLIQYYNGEERAKGNILERFSAQQFPDLHSELNLSSLELGDSALYFCVSSVGLAGAGGEQFFGPGTRLTVL.

This clonotype was counted many times. The CDR3 spells CASSVGVGPNTGELFF. Here the CDR3 DNA reads TGTGCCAGCAGCGTGGGTGTGGGGCCGAACACCGGGGAGCTGTTTTTT. The chain recombines TRBV9 with TRBJ2-2, with D possibly being TRBD1 (5 bases). V was cut by 2 bases and J by 0 bases, with 11 bases left in between. Germline CDR1 reads SGDLS; CDR2 reads YYNGEE. This CDR3 comprises 16 residues.

The gene calls are TRBV24-1 and TRBJ2-3; D possibly uses TRBD1 or TRBD2 (7 bases each). The CDR3 is 18 residues long. The germline V gene encodes CDR1 KGHDR and CDR2 SFDVKD. V gave up 2 bases and J gave up 1 base, with 18 bases separating them. The DNA for the CDR3 is TGTGCCACCAGTGATTCCCGACAGGGAGGGAAACGCACAGATACGCAGTATTTT. Residues: CATSDSRQGGKRTDTQYF.

This clonotype was seen repeatedly, ten times or more. The chain links TRBV2 to TRBJ1-5; D is unclear. The CDR3 loop spans 16 amino acids. Germline loops: CDR1 SNHLY, CDR2 FYNNEI. Trimming removed 4 bases at V and 1 base at J, with 14 bases between. CDR3 in DNA: TGTGCCAGCAGTGGCCTTAACCAAGGGAGCAATCAGCCCCAGCATTTT. It codes for CASSGLNQGSNQPQHF.

This clonotype was observed once. The V gene is TRBV6-2 or TRBV6-3, the J gene TRBJ1-1; TRBD1 might be the D (5 bases). Germline V gives CDR1 MNHEY, CDR2 SVGEGT. The CDR3 extends over 17 amino acids. V gave up 4 bases and J gave up 5 bases, with 23 bases separating them. The DNA of the CDR3 is TGTGCCAGCAGTTGCCCCCTCGACGCCCTATGGGGGACTGAAGCTTTCTTT. Encoded protein: CASSCPLDALWGTEAFF.

This clonotype was seen ten or more times. V usage is TRBV12-3 or TRBV12-4 and J usage is TRBJ2-1; no clear D. The germline V and J ends were trimmed by 5 bases and 9 bases, with 14 bases remaining between them. CDR3 length equals 13 residues. This chain's CDR3 is CASSTGLAAEQFF. The CDR3 region has the DNA TGTGCCAGCAGTACCGGTCTGGCGGCTGAGCAGTTCTTC.

There are a few counts of this clonotype. The rearrangement uses TRBV10-1 and TRBJ2-3; 16 bases fit TRBD2. Germline-derived CDR1 and CDR2 are WNHNN and SYGVQD (reference sequence). CDR3 length: 18 residues. Unmatched junction bases numbered 5, after V lost 4 bases and J lost 1 base. The CDR3 loop reads CASSATGTSGGGTDTQYF. The CDR3 nucleotides are TGCGCCAGCAGTGCTACCGGGACTAGCGGGGGGGGCACAGATACGCAGTATTTT.

The rearrangement links TRBV3-1 to TRBJ1-1; D is ambiguous. The V and J ends lost 1 base and 1 base respectively, with 13 bases between them. The CDR3 contains 16 residues. Germline V lookup: CDR1 LGHDT, CDR2 YNNKEL (reference sequence). CDR3 DNA: TGTGCCAGCAGCCAAGGATTGACGGACCCGAACACTGAAGCTTTCTTT. As protein: CASSQGLTDPNTEAFF.

Comment on this clonotype: It may be a read error: a sequence one base away is much more abundant. V gene TRBV6-1 combines with J gene TRBJ1-1; D remains ambiguous. The V gene's germline CDR1 is MNHNS and CDR2 SASEGT. This CDR3 comprises 13 residues. The CDR3 nucleotides are TGTGCCGGCAGTGATTCATTGAACACTGAAGCTTTCTTT. It yields the protein CAGSDSLNTEAFF.

This clonotype was observed many times. This chain uses TRBV24-1 with TRBJ2-3, with a weak D call TRBD1 (5 bases). The V and J ends lost 3 bases and 1 base respectively, with 7 bases between them. There are 14 residues in the CDR3. Germline lookup yields CDR1 KGHDR and CDR2 SFDVKD. Here the CDR3 DNA reads TGTGCCACCAGTGATCTCAGGGGCACAGATACGCAGTATTTT. It encodes CATSDLRGTDTQYF.

This clonotype was seen repeatedly, ten times or more. This rearrangement joins TRBV20-1 to TRBJ1-1; 9 bases align to TRBD1. The V gene end was trimmed by 6 bases and the J gene end by 4 bases; junction bases not matched to a gene: 12. There are 15 residues in the CDR3. CDR1 and CDR2 from the germline V gene are DFQATT and SNEGSKA (reference sequence). CDR3 protein: CSALTGGAWVTEAFF. The CDR3, as DNA: TGCAGTGCCCTTACAGGGGGCGCGTGGGTCACTGAAGCTTTCTTT.

In its sample, this clonotype was seen many times. This chain joins TRBV5-1 and TRBJ1-2, with unresolved D. The V and J ends lost 0 bases and 6 bases respectively, with 6 bases between them. Germline V gene sequence: CDR1 SGHRS, CDR2 YFSETQ. The CDR3 length is 12 residues. Written as DNA, the CDR3 is TGCGCCAGCAGCTTGGACGGGGATGGCTACACCTTC. It yields the protein CASSLDGDGYTF.

This clonotype has a count of ten or more. J is TRBJ2-5 and V is TRBV7-2, with D unclear. Germline CDR1 reads SGHTA; CDR2 reads FQGNSA. The CDR3 runs to 14 residues. V gave up 5 bases and J gave up 2 bases, with 12 bases separating them. CDR3 loop: CASSRILGQETQYF. The CDR3 DNA reads as TGTGCCAGCAGCCGTATATTAGGACAAGAGACCCAGTACTTC.

This clonotype was recorded once. The chain recombines TRBV12-3 or TRBV12-4 with TRBJ1-6; tentative D call: TRBD1 (5 bases). This CDR3 has 12 amino acids. CDR3 nucleotide sequence: TGTGCTAACAGTTTAGGGACTTCACCCCTCCACTTT. Amino acid sequence: CANSLGTSPLHF.